The source of this TCR beta chain is a study of blood T cell repertoires in COVID-19. At the level of the study: Whether acute or convalescent, the COVID-19 samples came from the United States, Italy and Spain.

Libraries were prepared by immunoSEQ multiplex PCR; TCRdb keeps only in-frame clonotypes and omits some of them. Here the sample spans roughly 130,000 clones, more than 70% being singletons. The ends lost 7 bases at V and 4 bases at J; junction bases unmatched: 6. The CDR3 extends over 13 amino acids. Germline V gene data show CDR1 as SQVTM and CDR2 as ANQGSEA. The sample consisted of peripheral blood. The receptor was derived from a woman in her twenties or thirties who had recovered from COVID-19. The J gene is TRBJ2-3, the V gene TRBV29-1; 9 bases are a match to TRBD2. The CDR3 reads CSAGTSPPDTQYF. The CDR3 DNA reads TGCAGCGCCGGGACTAGCCCCCCAGATACGCAGTATTTT.